These 31 T cell receptor beta chains originate from one sample sequenced in a study of T cells in Graves' hyperthyroidism and ophthalmopathy. Researchers took RNA transcripts and amplified the TCR beta CDR3 regions from them. The TCR CDR3 was amplified in a first-round RT-PCR using the HTBI primer set. TCRdb recomputed calls from the multiplex PCR reads with MiXCR, one row per CDR3 protein. The repertoire holds 340,000 or so distinct CDR3 sequences, with about 15% as singletons. The sample consisted of blood. The source is a young man with Graves' hyperthyroidism.

This clonotype was seen a few times. The chain recombines TRBV7-3 with TRBJ2-3, with D uncertain. The CDR3 is 14 residues long. Germline assignment: CDR1 SGHTA and CDR2 FQGTGA. V lost 6 bases to trimming and J lost 4 bases, with 14 bases between them. CDR3 amino acids: CASSSTSTSDTQYF. CDR3 nucleotides: TGTGCCAGCAGTTCAACAAGCACCTCAGATACGCAGTATTTT.

This clonotype came up a few times. The V gene is TRBV9, the J gene TRBJ2-1; D not certain. This CDR3 is 12 amino acids long. V lost 4 bases, J lost 2 bases, and 4 bases lay in between. Germline values: CDR1 SGDLS, CDR2 YYNGEE. The chain's CDR3 is CASSTTYNEQFF. The CDR3 DNA reads TGTGCCAGCAGCACCACCTACAATGAGCAGTTCTTC.

Many counts were recorded for this clonotype. This rearrangement joins TRBV6-1 to TRBJ1-6; D gene ambiguous. CDR3 length equals 15 residues. Looked up from germline, CDR1 is MNHNS and CDR2 is SASEGT. Trimming left V 7 bases short and J 10 bases short, with 20 bases between. CDR3 amino acids: CASTLTTFSDSPLHF. CDR3 DNA: TGTGCCAGCACCCTCACGACATTCTCGGACTCACCCCTCCACTTT.

The J gene is TRBJ2-2, the V gene TRBV7-3, with TRBD1 as a possible D gene (5 bases). From germline, CDR1 is SGHTA and CDR2 FQGTGA. The CDR3 runs to 16 residues. V lost 4 bases, J lost 1 base, and 13 bases lay in between. Here the CDR3 reads CASSYDSNRNTGELFF. The CDR3 DNA reads TGTGCCAGCAGCTACGACAGTAACCGGAACACCGGGGAGCTGTTTTTT.

This clonotype has just a few counts. The chain links TRBV19 to TRBJ1-1; D gene ambiguous. Between the trimmed V and J ends, which lost 10 bases and 1 base, there was a span of 19 bases. The CDR3 runs to 15 residues. Germline V gene data show CDR1 as LNHDA and CDR2 as SQIVND (reference sequence). The CDR3, as DNA: TGTGCCACAACCTGGACGTTTTCATCGAACACTGAAGCTTTCTTT. This gives the protein CATTWTFSSNTEAFF.

This clonotype was seen repeatedly, ten times or more. An end of the junction differs from the germline gene, which may be a read error. This chain uses TRBV5-1 with TRBJ2-1, with 10 bases lining up with TRBD2. CDR1 is SGHRS and CDR2 is YFSETQ in the germline V gene. The CDR3 sequence is 15 residues long. The CDR3 loop is CASSLAGGGYNEQFF. The CDR3 DNA follows: TGTGCCAGCAGCTTAGCGGGAGGCGGCTACAATGAGCAGTTCTTC.

A word on this clonotype: A much larger clone lies one base from this, so it may be a read error. The chain is built from TRBV12-3 or TRBV12-4 and TRBJ1-4; 9 bases agree with TRBD1. The CDR3 runs to 17 residues. With 1 base clipped from V and 5 bases from J, the junction kept 8 bases outside the gene matches. CDR3 amino acids: CASSLGTGEPSNEKLFF. In DNA form, the CDR3 reads TGTGCCAGCAGTTTAGGGACAGGGGAACCTTCGAATGAAAAACTGTTTTTT.

In this sample, this clonotype turned up many times. The chain employs TRBV27 and TRBJ1-2, with 9 nucleotides matching TRBD1. The CDR3 is 13 residues long. After removal of 5 bases from V and 8 bases from J, the junction contained 6 bases not matched to a gene. Germline CDR1 reads MNHEY; CDR2 reads SMNVEV (reference sequence). CDR3 protein: CASSPTDRGGYTF. CDR3 sequence (DNA): TGTGCCAGCAGTCCCACGGACAGGGGAGGCTACACCTTC.

Ten or more counts support this clonotype. This rearrangement joins TRBV3-1 to TRBJ2-2; TRBD1 matches 8 bases. The V gene end was trimmed by 1 base and the J gene end by 5 bases; junction bases not matched to a gene: 3. The CDR3 sequence is 15 residues long. Germline V gene lookup returns CDR1 LGHDT and CDR2 YNNKEL (reference sequence). This CDR3 reads CASSQGTGWTGELFF. CDR3 sequence (DNA): TGTGCCAGCAGCCAAGGGACAGGGTGGACCGGGGAGCTGTTTTTT.

As regards this clonotype: One base away lies a much larger clone, so this may be a sequencing read error. The genes are TRBV5-1 and TRBJ1-5; a weak D match, TRBD1 (5 bases). V lost 6 bases and J 4 bases, leaving 11 bases between the germline ends. In germline, CDR1 is SGHRS, CDR2 YFSETQ. This CDR3 has 13 residues. Written as DNA, the CDR3 is TGCGCCAGCAACAGGCGAGGGAATCAGCCCCAGCATTTT. It translates to CASNRRGNQPQHF. Drawing the rest from reference TRBV5-1 and TRBJ1-5, the complete variable domain is KAGVTQTPRYLIKTRGQQVTLSCSPISGHRSVSWYQQTPGQGLQFLFEYFSETQRNKGNFPGRFSGRQFSNSRSEMNVSTLELGDSALYLCASNRRGNQPQHFGDGTRLSIL.

The chain is built from TRBV5-1 and TRBJ1-1; D unresolved. Germline CDR1 and CDR2: SGHRS and YFSETQ. V gave up 2 bases and J gave up 6 bases, with 8 bases separating them. CDR3 size: 12 residues. CDR3 sequence: CASSLNNAEAFF. CDR3 nucleotide sequence: TGCGCCAGCAGCTTAAATAATGCTGAAGCTTTCTTT.

This CDR3 reads CAITGQAMISYTF. The DNA of the CDR3 is TGTGCCATCACGGGACAGGCGATGATTAGCTACACCTTC. The chain recombines TRBV2 with TRBJ1-2; 8 nucleotides match TRBD1. The CDR3 is made up of 13 amino acids. Germline V gene data show CDR1 as SNHLY and CDR2 as FYNNEI. V trimming: 10 bases; J trimming: 9 bases; junction bases outside the gene matches: 13.

This clonotype has a count of ten or more. V is TRBV6-1 and J is TRBJ2-3; 12 bases are a match to TRBD2. The CDR3 sequence is 16 residues long. Germline CDR1 reads MNHNS; CDR2 reads SASEGT. With 6 bases clipped from V and 5 bases from J, the junction kept 9 bases outside the gene matches. CDR3 sequence (DNA): TGTGCCAGCAGACCTCCTAGCGGGAGGGTTGGAGATACGCAGTATTTT. It translates to CASRPPSGRVGDTQYF.

This clonotype occurred many times. This chain joins TRBV27 and TRBJ1-2; 8 bases map to TRBD1. V lost 5 bases to trimming and J lost 7 bases; unmatched junction nucleotides: 9. CDR1 is MNHEY, CDR2 SMNVEV, per germline (reference sequence). The length of the CDR3 is 14 residues. In DNA form, the CDR3 reads TGTGCCAGCAGTCTCGGACAGGGACATACTGGCTACACCTTC. This encodes CASSLGQGHTGYTF.

In regard to this clonotype: One junction end disagrees with the germline gene, perhaps due to a read error. The V gene is TRBV20-1, the J gene TRBJ2-2, with TRBD2 identical over 14 bases. Per germline, CDR1 DFQATT and CDR2 SNEGSKA (reference sequence). The CDR3 runs to 19 residues. CDR3 bases: TGCAGTGCTAGAGCTCCGGGGACTAGCGGGAGCGGGTACACCCGGGAGCTGTTTTTT. It specifies CSARAPGTSGSGYTRELFF.

Details on this clonotype: This may arise from a read error, as a much more abundant clone is one base away. V usage is TRBV9 and J usage is TRBJ1-2; D might be TRBD1 (5 bases). CDR3 length: 15 residues. CDR1 and CDR2 from the germline V gene are SGDLS and YYNGEE. V was shortened by 4 bases and J by 4 bases, with 17 bases between the two germline ends. The CDR3 reads CASSFGTQIGYGYTF. The CDR3 nucleotides read TGTGCCAGCAGCTTCGGGACCCAGATTGGCTATGGCTACACCTTC.

This clonotype showed up many times. V usage is TRBV20-1 and J usage is TRBJ2-5, with TRBD2 matching over 8 bases. With 4 bases clipped from V and 0 bases from J, the junction kept 7 bases outside the gene matches. The CDR3 is 15 amino acids. CDR1 is DFQATT and CDR2 is SNEGSKA in the germline V gene (reference sequence). CDR3 DNA: TGCAGTGCTACCACTAGCGGAAGACACCAAGAGACCCAGTACTTC. It is translated as CSATTSGRHQETQYF.

To note about this clonotype: A much bigger clone sits one base away, suggesting this may be a read error. This chain uses TRBV11-2 with TRBJ2-7; D tentatively fits TRBD1 or TRBD2 (5 bases each). V was pared by 11 bases and J by 7 bases, with 27 bases between. The CDR3 spans 15 residues. Germline CDR1 and CDR2: SGHAT and FQNNGV. CDR3 sequence reads: CASLPGLSRGREQYF. In nucleotides, the CDR3 is TGTGCCTCCTTACCCGGACTTAGTAGGGGTCGGGAGCAGTACTTC.

The chain joins TRBV20-1 to TRBJ1-4; the match to TRBD1 covers 9 bases. Germline assignment: CDR1 DFQATT and CDR2 SNEGSKA (reference sequence). With 3 bases clipped from V and 5 bases from J, the junction kept 4 bases outside the gene matches. There are 14 residues in the CDR3. CDR3 bases: TGCAGTGCTAGCCGGGGGACAGGGAATGAAAAACTGTTTTTT. It codes for CSASRGTGNEKLFF.

This clonotype was observed at least ten times. The chain joins TRBV28 to TRBJ1-2; no firm D call. Germline CDR1 MDHEN, CDR2 SYDVKM. V shed 6 bases and J shed 2 bases, with 7 bases lying between them. This CDR3 contains 12 residues. CDR3 in amino acids: CASRLMNYGYTF. The CDR3 DNA reads as TGTGCCAGCAGATTGATGAACTATGGCTACACCTTC.

The sample holds a few counts of this clonotype. This chain links TRBV11-3 with TRBJ2-3; TRBD2 aligns across 7 bases. Germline values: CDR1 SGHNT, CDR2 YENEEA. The CDR3 contains 15 residues. The V gene end was trimmed by 3 bases and the J gene end by 3 bases; junction bases not matched to a gene: 6. CDR3 bases: TGTGCCAGCAGCTTGCTGCTCGGGGGGACAGATACGCAGTATTTT. Amino acids: CASSLLLGGTDTQYF.

This clonotype was detected a few times. The V gene is TRBV7-6, the J gene TRBJ1-4, with no clear D. The germline CDR1 and CDR2 sequences are SGHVS and FNYEAQ. The length of the CDR3 is 13 residues. Trimming removed 3 bases at V and 8 bases at J, with 10 bases between. The CDR3 loop reads CASSFVAWEKLFF. CDR3 bases: TGTGCCAGCAGCTTTGTAGCGTGGGAAAAACTGTTTTTT.

This clonotype was seen ten or more times. The chain combines TRBV20-1 with TRBJ2-5, with TRBD2 matching over 11 bases. CDR3 length equals 14 residues. The junction had 7 bases not matched to a gene; V was cut back by 5 bases and J by 5 bases. Germline CDR1 reads DFQATT; CDR2 reads SNEGSKA (reference sequence). CDR3 sequence reads: CSALNSGRAETQYF. Here the CDR3 DNA reads TGCAGTGCTTTAAATAGCGGGAGGGCGGAGACCCAGTACTTC.

The V call is TRBV19, the J call TRBJ2-5; 11 bases match TRBD2. CDR1 LNHDA and CDR2 SQIVND come from the germline V gene (reference sequence). The CDR3 contains 15 residues. V gave up 10 bases and J gave up 1 base; unmatched junction bases: 8. CDR3 sequence: CATKLSGGAQETQYF. The CDR3 DNA follows: TGTGCCACCAAACTTAGCGGGGGGGCCCAAGAGACCCAGTACTTC.

This clonotype was detected ten times or more. The rearrangement joins TRBV20-1 to TRBJ2-1, with TRBD2 matching over 8 bases. Trimming took 6 bases from V and 4 from J; bases not matched to a gene: 5. Germline V CDR1 and CDR2: DFQATT, SNEGSKA (reference sequence). This CDR3 has 13 residues. The CDR3 loop reads CSALSGDYNEQFF. DNA of the CDR3: TGCAGTGCCCTTAGCGGGGATTACAATGAGCAGTTCTTC.

Many counts were recorded for this clonotype. This rearrangement joins TRBV18 to TRBJ1-1, with a weak D call TRBD1 (5 bases). The V gene lost 6 bases and the J gene lost 6 bases, with 17 bases spanning the gap. CDR1 is KGHSH, CDR2 LQKENI, per germline. There are 14 residues in the CDR3. CDR3 region: CASSPRPGEAEAFF. In DNA form, the CDR3 reads TGTGCCAGCTCGCCCCGTCCGGGGGAGGCTGAAGCTTTCTTT.

The CDR3 sequence is CASSVGGSFETQYF. The DNA of the CDR3 is TGTGCCAGCAGCGTAGGGGGGTCCTTCGAGACCCAGTACTTC. This chain joins TRBV9 and TRBJ2-5; D may correspond to TRBD1 or TRBD2 (5 bases each). Deletions cut 0 bases from V and 5 bases from J, with 11 bases between. Looked up from germline, CDR1 is SGDLS and CDR2 is YYNGEE. The CDR3 runs 14 residues. The full variable domain, in which reference TRBV9 and TRBJ2-5 provide the parts outside the CDR3, is DSGVTQTPKHLITATGQRVTLRCSPRSGDLSVYWYQQSLDQGLQFLIQYYNGEERAKGNILERFSAQQFPDLHSELNLSSLELGDSALYFCASSVGGSFETQYFGPGTRLLVL.

This clonotype has at least ten counts. The J gene is TRBJ1-1, the V gene TRBV5-1; a possible D gene is TRBD1 (6 bases). Germline lookup yields CDR1 SGHRS and CDR2 YFSETQ. With 0 bases removed from V and 1 base from J, the gap between germline ends came to 13 bases. This CDR3 has 16 amino acids. The CDR3 DNA follows: TGCGCCAGCAGCTTGGCGGCAGGGGCGAGGAACACTGAAGCTTTCTTT. Its protein is CASSLAAGARNTEAFF.

On this clonotype: A read error may be the cause here, since a much bigger clone is one base away. The gene calls are TRBV30 and TRBJ2-7, with D perhaps matching TRBD1 (5 bases). The CDR3 contains 13 residues. CDR1 GTSNPN and CDR2 SVGIG come from the germline V gene (reference sequence). The CDR3 DNA sequence: TGTGCCTGGACGGCAGGGTGGGCCTACGAGCCGTACTTC. It is translated as CAWTAGWAYEPYF.

In this sample, this clonotype turned up many times. The chain links TRBV13 to TRBJ2-3; D is unclear. V gave up 4 bases and J gave up 2 bases, with 22 bases separating them. CDR1 is PRHDT, CDR2 FYEKMQ, per germline (reference sequence). There are 18 residues in the CDR3. The CDR3, as DNA: TGTGCCAGCAGCTCAAGGTTCACCCAGGAACAAGACACAGATACGCAGTATTTT. Amino acid sequence: CASSSRFTQEQDTDTQYF.

This clonotype was seen repeatedly, ten times or more. This chain uses TRBV7-8 with TRBJ2-7, with 8 bases aligning to TRBD2. Germline values: CDR1 SGHVS, CDR2 FQNEAQ. The CDR3 runs 14 residues. J was trimmed by 6 bases and V by 4 bases; bases with no gene match: 8. The CDR3 nucleotides are TGTGCCAGCAGCTCGTCACCGGGAGGGCGCGAGCAGTACTTC. Its translation is CASSSSPGGREQYF. Full variable domain (rest looked up from reference TRBV7-8 and TRBJ2-7): GAGVSQSPRYKVAKRGQDVALRCDPISGHVSLFWYQQALGQGPEFLTYFQNEAQLDKSGLPSDRFFAERPEGSVSTLKIQRTQQEDSAVYLCASSSSPGGREQYFGPGTRLTVT.